The rows below give T cell receptor beta chains drawn from one sample of a study of beta chain features in type 1 diabetes. Profiled with immunoSEQ multiplex PCR; TCRdb holds only in-frame clones, not every one. Here the sample spans under 50,000 clones, around 70% being singletons. The sample consisted of Tregs from blood. The receptors come from a woman aged 18 to 35 with type 1 diabetes. CDR3s include the opening cysteine and the closing phenylalanine or tryptophan. The D gene is left open where the match is weak. The size of a clone is reported for some rows only, either as once, few or many, or as a class for expanded clones.

d_gene: .; j_gene: TRBJ1-2; v_gene: TRBV19; abundance: .; len: 11; CDR3nt: TGTGCGACTGGTAGCGGCTATGGCTACACCTTC; CDR3aa: CATGSGYGYTF
d_gene: TRBD2; j_gene: TRBJ2-3; v_gene: TRBV10-1; abundance: .; len: 15; CDR3nt: TGCGCCAGCTCCCGAGCGGGGGGGAGCACAGATACGCAGTATTTT; CDR3aa: CASSRAGGSTDTQYF
d_gene: TRBD1; j_gene: TRBJ2-3; v_gene: TRBV9; abundance: .; len: 16; CDR3nt: TGTGCCAGCAGCGGAGGGACAGGGCTCCGCACAGATACGCAGTATTTT; CDR3aa: CASSGGTGLRTDTQYF
d_gene: TRBD1; j_gene: TRBJ2-1; v_gene: TRBV19; abundance: .; len: 16; CDR3nt: TGTGCCAGTAGTATAACGGCCCCAAACCCGGGACAGGGGCAGTTCTTC; CDR3aa: CASSITAPNPGQGQFF
d_gene: .; j_gene: TRBJ1-6; v_gene: TRBV9; abundance: once; len: 14; CDR3nt: TGTGCCAGCAGCGTAGCAGGGTATAATTCACCCCTCCACTTT; CDR3aa: CASSVAGYNSPLHF
d_gene: TRBD2; j_gene: TRBJ2-3; v_gene: TRBV29-1; abundance: .; len: 15; CDR3nt: TGCAGCGTTGAAGGGGATAGCGGGGGCACAGATACGCAGTATTTT; CDR3aa: CSVEGDSGGTDTQYF
d_gene: TRBD2; j_gene: TRBJ2-5; v_gene: TRBV10-3; abundance: few; len: 12; CDR3nt: TGTGCCATCAGTGAGGGACTAGAACCCCAGTACTTC; CDR3aa: CAISEGLEPQYF
d_gene: TRBD2; j_gene: TRBJ2-7; v_gene: TRBV19; abundance: few; len: 15; CDR3nt: TGTGCCACCGGACTAGCGGGAGGGCCAAGCTACGAGCAGTACTTC; CDR3aa: CATGLAGGPSYEQYF
d_gene: .; j_gene: TRBJ2-3; v_gene: TRBV15; abundance: .; len: 16; CDR3nt: TGTGCCACCAGCGGGGGGGCACAGGCGGACACAGATACGCAGTATTTT; CDR3aa: CATSGGAQADTDTQYF
d_gene: .; j_gene: TRBJ2-1; v_gene: TRBV7-8; abundance: few; len: 14; CDR3nt: TGTGCCAGCAGCTTAGTTGGGGCCAAACTAAGGCAGTTCTTC; CDR3aa: CASSLVGAKLRQFF